The 14 T cell receptor beta chains below were found in one sample sequenced in a study of a mutant IDH1 vaccine in newly diagnosed glioma (dated by TCRdb to the early 2020s). The time point label, as the study defines it: baseline, week 1 (first vaccination visit). The sample's treatment or condition, from its label and the paper: pre-vaccination baseline after standard-of-care therapy. Library prep was done by the immunoSEQ multiplex PCR assay. This immuneACCESS table, as held by TCRdb, lists in-frame sequences with V and J called but not all clones. Of the missing ones, under half trace to an unresolved V gene in checked studies; the others have no known cause. This sample is represented by about 68,000 clones; 79% of them were singletons. Approximately 8.2% of the sample comes from the top ten. The sample consisted of PBMCs, taken from a glioma patient treated with radiotherapy, temozolomide or both. The origin of the receptors is a man in his fifties or sixties with glioma.

In DNA, the CDR3 is TGTGCCTGGAGTCCTCTCCCTAGCGGGAATGAGCAGTTCTTC. It specifies CAWSPLPSGNEQFF. V gene TRBV30 combines with J gene TRBJ2-1, with 8 bases that match TRBD2. V dropped 2 bases and J dropped 7; count of bases not matched to a gene: 7. The CDR3 spans 14 residues. Per germline, CDR1 GTSNPN and CDR2 SVGIG (reference sequence).

The J gene is TRBJ1-5, the V gene TRBV7-2; 7 positions agree with TRBD1. V lost 5 bases, J lost 9 bases, and 4 bases stayed unmatched. The CDR3 is 12 residues long. Germline values: CDR1 SGHTA, CDR2 FQGNSA. This CDR3 is CASSVNRGPQHF. CDR3 DNA: TGTGCCAGCAGCGTAAACAGGGGGCCCCAGCATTTT.

Comments on this clone: An end of the junction does not agree with germline; a read error may underlie this. The rearrangement joins TRBV18 to TRBJ2-2; D not certain. This CDR3 contains 14 residues. Germline loops: CDR1 KGHSH, CDR2 LQKENI. The chain's CDR3 is CASSPPSGRGELFF. CDR3 bases: TGTGCCAGCTCCCCACCTTCCGGACGCGGGGAGCTGTTTTTT.

The chain has TRBV18 and TRBJ1-2; unclear D gene. This CDR3 spans 15 amino acids. Germline V CDR1 and CDR2: KGHSH, LQKENI. Trimming removed 0 bases from V and 4 bases from J, with 12 bases in between. The chain's CDR3 is CASSPPYRSTYGYTF. The CDR3 DNA reads TGTGCCAGCTCACCACCGTATAGATCTACCTATGGCTACACCTTC.

The J gene is TRBJ1-4, the V gene TRBV5-1; 10 bases fit TRBD1. This CDR3 has 15 residues. Germline loops: CDR1 SGHRS, CDR2 YFSETQ. With 0 bases clipped from V and 5 bases from J, the junction kept 1 base outside the gene matches. The CDR3 protein is CASSLGTGGNEKLFF. Here the CDR3 DNA reads TGCGCCAGCAGCTTGGGGACAGGGGGGAATGAAAAACTGTTTTTT.

The rearrangement uses TRBV10-2 and TRBJ2-2; 12 nucleotides line up with TRBD2. V shed 4 bases, J shed 4 bases, and the junction held 1 base outside the gene matches. The CDR3 spans 15 residues. Germline V lookup: CDR1 WSHSY, CDR2 SAAADI. The DNA of the CDR3 is TGCGCCAGCAGTGGGACTAGCGGGGCCACCGGGGAGCTGTTTTTT. Encoded protein: CASSGTSGATGELFF.

The chain links TRBV7-2 to TRBJ2-7; D possibly matches TRBD1 or TRBD2 (5 bases each). There are 13 residues in the CDR3. Germline V gene lookup returns CDR1 SGHTA and CDR2 FQGNSA. The V and J ends lost 5 bases and 6 bases respectively, with 14 bases between them. CDR3 sequence: CASSPQPGPEQYF. CDR3 DNA: TGTGCCAGCAGCCCCCAACCGGGGCCCGAGCAGTACTTC.

The chain combines TRBV7-2 with TRBJ2-1; 11 positions match TRBD1. J lost 6 bases, V lost 4 bases, and 8 bases had no gene match. Germline V gene sequence: CDR1 SGHTA, CDR2 FQGNSA. The CDR3 contains 16 residues. In DNA form, the CDR3 reads TGTGCCAGCAGCTATCCTCCGGGACAGGGGGTCAATGAGCAGTTCTTC. Translating gives CASSYPPGQGVNEQFF.

The V call is TRBV9, the J call TRBJ2-7, with D possibly called TRBD1 or TRBD2 (6 bases each). The CDR3 is 15 residues long. V gave up 1 base and J gave up 2 bases, with 13 bases separating them. Germline values: CDR1 SGDLS, CDR2 YYNGEE. CDR3 sequence: CASSVRGDGPYEQYF. CDR3 bases: TGTGCCAGCAGCGTAAGGGGGGACGGGCCCTACGAGCAGTACTTC. The whole variable domain, remainder taken from reference TRBV9 and TRBJ2-7, is DSGVTQTPKHLITATGQRVTLRCSPRSGDLSVYWYQQSLDQGLQFLIQYYNGEERAKGNILERFSAQQFPDLHSELNLSSLELGDSALYFCASSVRGDGPYEQYFGPGTRLTVT.

The chain has TRBV6-5 and TRBJ2-7; tentative D call: TRBD2 (6 bases). V lost 2 bases, J lost 0 bases, and 8 bases lay in between. The length of the CDR3 is 14 residues. Germline V gene lookup returns CDR1 MNHEY and CDR2 SVGAGI. CDR3 nucleotides: TGTGCCAGCAGTTACGAGACTAGCTCCTACGAGCAGTACTTC. Its protein product is CASSYETSSYEQYF.

This clone occurred a few times. The chain couples TRBV6-6 to TRBJ1-3; D is ambiguous. V lost 7 bases to trimming and J lost 4 bases, with 8 bases between them. CDR1 and CDR2 (germline): MNHNY, SVGAGI (reference sequence). CDR3 length: 12 residues. CDR3 coding DNA: TGTGCCAGCATAGGAGGGGGAAACACCATATATTTT. Protein product: CASIGGGNTIYF.

This chain joins TRBV7-2 and TRBJ2-7; weak D call: TRBD1 (5 bases). Germline V lookup: CDR1 SGHTA, CDR2 FQGNSA. The CDR3 is made up of 13 amino acids. V was trimmed by 5 bases and J by 2 bases, leaving 10 bases between them. CDR3 sequence: CASSVDRTYEQYF. For the CDR3, the DNA is TGTGCCAGCAGCGTAGACAGAACCTACGAGCAGTACTTC.

This chain joins TRBV2 and TRBJ1-4; D remains ambiguous. This CDR3 region has 13 residues. The germline CDR1 and CDR2 sequences are SNHLY and FYNNEI. V lost 6 bases and J 8 bases, leaving 13 bases between the germline ends. In DNA, the CDR3 is TGTGCCAGCAGGTCGGGTGATCGGGAAAAACTGTTTTTT. It specifies CASRSGDREKLFF.

The rearrangement links TRBV19 to TRBJ1-1; D unresolved. The CDR3 extends over 12 amino acids. Germline lookup yields CDR1 LNHDA and CDR2 SQIVND (reference sequence). V lost 6 bases to trimming and J lost 0 bases, with 5 bases between them. Here the CDR3 DNA reads TGTGCCAGTAGGCAGGTGAACACTGAAGCTTTCTTT. Residues: CASRQVNTEAFF.